The TCR beta chain described here comes from a study of cytotoxic CD8 clonotypes in ibrutinib-treated CLL. CDR3 size: 16 residues. From germline, CDR1 is SEHNR and CDR2 FQNEAQ (reference sequence). Trimming removed 8 bases from V and 7 bases from J; junction bases left unmatched: 15. Assay: immunoSEQ multiplex PCR; the TCRdb copy retains only in-frame clones and omits some. The top ten hold just over 3% of the sample, which has about 70,000 clones, 90% seen once. Material: PBMCs, obtained after 12 months of ibrutinib treatment. V and J are TRBV7-9 and TRBJ2-1, with 9 bases fitting TRBD2. The receptor comes from a human donor with chronic lymphocytic leukemia. The CDR3 coding sequence is TGTGCCAGCGGCGGTCCGGGACTAGCCCCTCGTAATGAGCAGTTCTTC. Its protein product is CASGGPGLAPRNEQFF. The full variable domain, in which reference TRBV7-9 and TRBJ2-1 provide the parts outside the CDR3, is DTGVSQNPRHKITKRGQNVTFRCDPISEHNRLYWYRQTLGQGPEFLTYFQNEAQLEKSRLLSDRFSAERPKGSFSTLEIQRTEQGDSAMYLCASGGPGLAPRNEQFFGPGTRLTVL.